This T cell receptor beta chain stems from a study of cytomegalovirus exposure and HLA in healthy donors. Primers included in the PCR were 60 Vbeta and 13 Jbeta primers. Using immunoSEQ multiplex PCR, the repertoire was profiled, and TCRdb retains in-frame clones only, with some absent. The sample has fewer than 200,000 clones; 82% are singletons. The CDR3 is 14 residues long. J was trimmed by 2 bases and V by 0 bases; bases with no gene match: 2. Germline V gives CDR1 GTSNPN, CDR2 SVGIG (reference sequence). The receptor was isolated from a girl between 2 and 10 years old in good health and CMV-seropositive. The sequenced sample was PBMCs. The J gene is TRBJ2-3, the V gene TRBV30; 7 positions agree with TRBD2. The CDR3 DNA sequence: TGTGCCTGGAGTGTAGGGACTAACACAGATACGCAGTATTTT. Protein: CAWSVGTNTDTQYF.